This is a list of T cell receptor beta chains from one sample in a study of T cell responses to AZD1222 COVID-19 vaccine. Repertoires were generated with immunoSEQ multiplex PCR, while TCRdb's copy carries only in-frame clones and drops some. Here the sample spans 150,000 to 200,000 clones, 85% to 95% being singletons. The specimen comprised peripheral blood, sampled on day 0 of AZD1222 vaccination. The receptors come from an adult in good health. The CDR3 runs from the conserved cysteine through the conserved F or W. The D gene is left open where the match is weak. Clone size is shown for a subset of rows, as once, few, many or a class of expanded clone.

j_call clone_size cdr3_length d_call v_call cdr3_aa cdr3_nt
TRBJ1-2 - 14 TRBD1 TRBV4-1 CASTPGTGNYGYTF TGCGCCAGTACCCCCGGGACAGGGAACTATGGCTACACCTTC
TRBJ1-2 - 15 TRBD1 TRBV5-1 CASSPRTGGGEGYTF TGCGCCAGCAGCCCCAGGACAGGGGGCGGGGAGGGCTACACCTTC
TRBJ1-2 - 11 - TRBV11-3 CASSCLRGYTF TGTGCCAGCAGCTGTCTACGTGGCTACACCTTC
TRBJ1-1 - 13 - TRBV7-8 CASSVRQNTEAFF TGTGCCAGCAGCGTCAGACAAAACACTGAAGCTTTCTTT
TRBJ1-2 - 14 - TRBV29-1 CSVVGRGADYGYTF TGCAGCGTTGTAGGCAGGGGAGCGGACTATGGCTACACCTTC
TRBJ1-2 - 16 - TRBV7-9 CASTAKGSVRIYGYTF TGTGCCAGCACCGCTAAGGGTTCTGTCAGAATATATGGCTACACCTTC
TRBJ1-1 - 15 - TRBV28 CASRNSEDSNTEAFF TGTGCCAGCCGGAATTCGGAGGATTCGAACACTGAAGCTTTCTTT
TRBJ2-1 - 15 TRBD2 TRBV10-2 CASSERAGGYNEQFF TGCGCCAGCAGTGAAAGAGCGGGGGGCTACAATGAGCAGTTCTTC
TRBJ2-1 - 20 TRBD2 TRBV7-3 CASSLSPPPLLAGVSYEQFF TGTGCCAGCAGCTTAAGCCCCCCCCCACTACTAGCGGGAGTTAGCTATGAGCAGTTCTTC
TRBJ1-5 few 13 - TRBV27 CASSLSGDQPQHF TGTGCCAGCAGTTTATCGGGGGATCAGCCCCAGCATTTT
TRBJ2-7 - 14 TRBD2 TRBV19 CASSTLAGAYEQYF TGTGCCAGTAGTACCCTAGCGGGAGCCTACGAGCAGTACTTC
TRBJ1-2 - 15 - TRBV15 CATSREGVQPRGYTF TGTGCCACCAGCAGAGAAGGGGTCCAACCGCGTGGCTACACCTTC
TRBJ1-1 - 14 - TRBV11-2 CASSLLTGLTEAFF TGTGCCAGCAGCTTATTGACAGGCCTCACTGAAGCTTTCTTT
TRBJ1-3 - 17 - TRBV9 CASSAYYTGSSGNTIYF TGTGCCAGCAGCGCTTACTATACAGGGTCCTCTGGAAACACCATATATTTT
TRBJ1-6 once 14 - TRBV6-5 CASSPDSPYSPLHF TGTGCCAGCAGTCCGGACAGTCCTTATTCACCCCTCCACTTT
TRBJ1-1 - 16 - TRBV14 CASSQDYPGEGSEAFF TGTGCCAGCAGCCAAGATTATCCGGGTGAGGGGTCTGAAGCTTTCTTT
TRBJ1-3 - 14 - TRBV19 CASSIATGRNTIYF TGTGCCAGTAGTATTGCGACAGGAAGGAACACCATATATTTT
TRBJ1-6 - 14 TRBD1 TRBV5-1 CASRRQGEGSPLHF TGCGCCAGCAGACGACAGGGAGAGGGTTCACCCCTCCACTTT
TRBJ2-3 - 15 - TRBV18 CASSEPQLITDTQYF TGTGCCAGCTCCGAACCCCAACTTATCACAGATACGCAGTATTTT
TRBJ2-3 - 14 - TRBV4-2 CASSQKEEADTQYF TGTGCCAGCAGCCAGAAAGAGGAGGCGGATACGCAGTATTTT
TRBJ1-2 - 14 - TRBV10-1 CASSEHSTGGGYTF TGCGCCAGCAGTGAACATTCGACTGGAGGGGGCTACACCTTC
TRBJ1-1 - 13 - TRBV10-3 CAIRGDDNTEAFF TGTGCCATCAGAGGAGATGACAACACTGAAGCTTTCTTT
TRBJ2-3 - 13 - TRBV7-2 CASSLAGVDTQYF TGTGCCAGCAGCTTAGCGGGAGTGGATACGCAGTATTTT
TRBJ2-3 - 15 TRBD1 TRBV30 CAWDPSQGATDTQYF TGTGCCTGGGACCCCTCCCAGGGGGCTACAGATACGCAGTATTTT
TRBJ1-3 - 14 TRBD1 TRBV29-1 CSTTGALSGNTIYF TGCAGTACGACAGGGGCCCTCTCTGGAAACACCATATATTTT
TRBJ1-1 - 15 - TRBV7-8 CASSLAGGLNTEAFF TGTGCCAGCAGCTTAGCAGGGGGTCTGAACACTGAAGCTTTCTTT
TRBJ2-5 - 12 - TRBV5-5 CASSLAGETQYF TGTGCCAGCAGCTTAGCAGGGGAGACCCAGTACTTC
TRBJ1-2 - 12 - TRBV29-1 CSCLQGPGFYTF TGCAGCTGTCTACAGGGACCAGGCTTCTACACCTTC
TRBJ1-5 - 14 - TRBV27 CASSQTGPREPQHF TGTGCCAGCAGCCAGACGGGCCCGAGGGAACCCCAGCATTTT
TRBJ1-2 - 15 - TRBV5-5 CASSYAGQANYGYTF TGTGCCAGCAGCTACGCCGGGCAGGCAAACTATGGCTACACCTTC
TRBJ2-3 once 12 - TRBV27 CASSFGADTQYF TGTGCCAGCAGTTTTGGCGCGGATACGCAGTATTTT
TRBJ1-1 - 16 - TRBV4-3 CASSQDGMLGYTEAFF TGCGCCAGCAGCCAAGACGGTATGTTGGGGTACACTGAAGCTTTCTTT
TRBJ2-1 - 15 - TRBV19 CASSIGNDGYNEQFF TGTGCCAGTAGTATAGGAAACGATGGGTACAATGAGCAGTTCTTC
TRBJ2-7 - 15 - TRBV7-9 CASSSHPGLSYEQYF TGTGCCAGCAGCTCTCACCCCGGGCTCTCCTACGAGCAGTACTTC
TRBJ2-1 - 13 - TRBV7-2 CASSLDYLNEQFF TGTGCCAGCAGCTTGGACTACCTCAATGAGCAGTTCTTC